Sequencing of this TCR beta chain was carried out in a study of blood T cell repertoires in COVID-19. Whole-study context: Some COVID-19 samples were acute and others convalescent; all came from the United States, Italy and Spain. In each case, the material was cDNA or gDNA derived from T cells, B-cell-depleted T cells, or PBMCs.

Per the original data handling: Estimated nucleated cell counts came from reference gene primer amplification. Clones were read by immunoSEQ multiplex PCR, and TCRdb kept only the in-frame ones, dropping some. V, J and clone size reflect that table, while D and trimming were determined from the DNA. The sample shows under 150,000 clones, around 84% of them seen only once. The clonotype was recovered from a woman between 50 and 59 years old with acute or convalescent COVID-19. Specimen: peripheral blood.

The CDR3 loop reads CASSSGVDQPQHF. For the CDR3, the DNA is TGCGCCAGCAGTTCCGGGGTCGACCAGCCCCAGCATTTT. V is TRBV5-1 and J is TRBJ1-5; unclear D gene. Per germline, CDR1 SGHRS and CDR2 YFSETQ. V was shortened by 5 bases and J by 7 bases, with 13 bases between the two germline ends. The CDR3 loop spans 13 amino acids.